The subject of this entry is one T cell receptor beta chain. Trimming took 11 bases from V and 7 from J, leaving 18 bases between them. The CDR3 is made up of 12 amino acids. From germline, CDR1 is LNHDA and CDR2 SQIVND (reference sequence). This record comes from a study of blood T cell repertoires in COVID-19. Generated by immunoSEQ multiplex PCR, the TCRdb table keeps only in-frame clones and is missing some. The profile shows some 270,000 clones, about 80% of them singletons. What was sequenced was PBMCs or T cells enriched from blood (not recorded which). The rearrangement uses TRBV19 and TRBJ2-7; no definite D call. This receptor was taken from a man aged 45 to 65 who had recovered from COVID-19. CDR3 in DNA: TGTGCCGTGGGCCCCCCCACGCGTGAGCAGTACTTC. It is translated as CAVGPPTREQYF. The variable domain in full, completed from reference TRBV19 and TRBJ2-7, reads DGGITQSPKYLFRKEGQNVTLSCEQNLNHDAMYWYRQDPGQGLRLIYYSQIVNDFQKGDIAEGYSVSREKKESFPLTVTSAQKNPTAFYLCAVGPPTREQYFGPGTRLTVT.